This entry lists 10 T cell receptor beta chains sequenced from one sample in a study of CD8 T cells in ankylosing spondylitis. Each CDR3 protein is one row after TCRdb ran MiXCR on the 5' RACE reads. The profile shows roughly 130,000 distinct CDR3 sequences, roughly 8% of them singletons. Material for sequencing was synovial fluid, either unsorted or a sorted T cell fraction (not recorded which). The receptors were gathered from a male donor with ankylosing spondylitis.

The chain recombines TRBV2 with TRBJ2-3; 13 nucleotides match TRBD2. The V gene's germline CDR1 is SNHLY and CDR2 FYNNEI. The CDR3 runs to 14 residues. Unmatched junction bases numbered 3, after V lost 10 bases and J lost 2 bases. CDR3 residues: CATGLAGVTDTQYF. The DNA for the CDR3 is TGTGCCACCGGACTAGCGGGGGTCACAGATACGCAGTATTTT.

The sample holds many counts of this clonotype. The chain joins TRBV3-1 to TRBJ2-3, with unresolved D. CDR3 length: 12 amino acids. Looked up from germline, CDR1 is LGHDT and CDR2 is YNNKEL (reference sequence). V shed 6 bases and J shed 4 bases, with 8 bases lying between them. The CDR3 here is CASSWPADTQYF. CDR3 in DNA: TGTGCCAGCAGTTGGCCAGCAGATACGCAGTATTTT.

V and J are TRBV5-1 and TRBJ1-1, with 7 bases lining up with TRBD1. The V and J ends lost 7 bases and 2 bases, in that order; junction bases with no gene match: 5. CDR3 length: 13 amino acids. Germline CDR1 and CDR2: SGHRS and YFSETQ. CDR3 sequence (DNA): TGCGCCAGCGGGACAGACTTAAACACTGAAGCTTTCTTT. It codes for CASGTDLNTEAFF.

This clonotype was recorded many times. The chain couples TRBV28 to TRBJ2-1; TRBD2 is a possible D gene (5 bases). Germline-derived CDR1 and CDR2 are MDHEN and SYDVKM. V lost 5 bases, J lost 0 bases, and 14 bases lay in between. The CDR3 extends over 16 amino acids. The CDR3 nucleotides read TGTGCCAGCAGTACCGCGGGCGCGAGCTCCTACAATGAGCAGTTCTTC. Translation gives CASSTAGASSYNEQFF.

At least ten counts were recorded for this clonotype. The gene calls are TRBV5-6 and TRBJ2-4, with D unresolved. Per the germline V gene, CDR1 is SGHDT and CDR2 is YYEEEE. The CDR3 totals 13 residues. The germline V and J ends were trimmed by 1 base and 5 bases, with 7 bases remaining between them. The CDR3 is CASSLYDENIQYF. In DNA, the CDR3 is TGTGCCAGCAGCTTGTATGACGAAAACATTCAGTACTTC.

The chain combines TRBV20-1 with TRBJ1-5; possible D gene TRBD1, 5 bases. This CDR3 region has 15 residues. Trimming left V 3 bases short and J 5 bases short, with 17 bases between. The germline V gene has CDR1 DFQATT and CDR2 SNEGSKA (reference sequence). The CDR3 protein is CSASGQGWGDQPQHF. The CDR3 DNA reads TGCAGTGCTAGCGGGCAGGGCTGGGGAGATCAGCCCCAGCATTTT.

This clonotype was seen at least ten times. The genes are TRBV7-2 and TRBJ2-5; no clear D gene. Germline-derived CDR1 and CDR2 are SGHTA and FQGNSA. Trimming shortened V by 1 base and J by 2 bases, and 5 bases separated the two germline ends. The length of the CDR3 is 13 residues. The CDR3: CASSLEQQETQYF. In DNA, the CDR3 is TGTGCCAGCAGCTTAGAACAGCAAGAGACCCAGTACTTC.

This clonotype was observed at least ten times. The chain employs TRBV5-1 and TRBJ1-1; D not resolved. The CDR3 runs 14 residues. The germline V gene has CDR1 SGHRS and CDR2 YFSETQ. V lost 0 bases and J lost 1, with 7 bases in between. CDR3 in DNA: TGCGCCAGCAGCTTGGAGAGGCGGAACACTGAAGCTTTCTTT. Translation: CASSLERRNTEAFF.

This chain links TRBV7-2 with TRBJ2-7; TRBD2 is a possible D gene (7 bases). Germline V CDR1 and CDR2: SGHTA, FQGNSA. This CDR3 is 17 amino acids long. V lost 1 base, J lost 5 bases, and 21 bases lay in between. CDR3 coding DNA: TGTGCCAGCAGCTTAGGCCCCGGCGGGGGTAGGGGGAACGAGCAGTACTTC. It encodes CASSLGPGGGRGNEQYF.

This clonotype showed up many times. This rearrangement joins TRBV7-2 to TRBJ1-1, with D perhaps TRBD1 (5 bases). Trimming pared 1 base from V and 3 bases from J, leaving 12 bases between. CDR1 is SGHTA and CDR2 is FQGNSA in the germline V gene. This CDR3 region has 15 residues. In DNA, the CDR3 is TGTGCCAGCAGCTTAGGGGGCGTCCGGTACACTGAAGCTTTCTTT. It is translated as CASSLGGVRYTEAFF. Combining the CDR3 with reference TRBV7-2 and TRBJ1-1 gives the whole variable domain GAGVSQSPSNKVTEKGKDVELRCDPISGHTALYWYRQSLGQGLEFLIYFQGNSAPDKSGLPSDRFSAERTGGSVSTLTIQRTQQEDSAVYLCASSLGGVRYTEAFFGQGTRLTVV.